Listed below are T cell receptor beta chains from one sample, sequenced in a study of blood T cell repertoires in COVID-19. Here immunoSEQ multiplex PCR was the method, and the copy in TCRdb shows in-frame clones only, minus some. The data contain 250,000 or so clones, about nine tenths of them singletons. Sequences were obtained from PBMCs or T cells enriched from blood (not recorded which). The source is a man aged 45-65 years who had been exposed to COVID-19. Both conserved end residues are part of each CDR3. D genes are given only for firm matches.

>TRBV9|TRBD2
CASSVGNFGGAAKNIQYF
>TRBV5-1|.
CASSLGGVQSPLHF
>TRBV29-1|.
CSVGGLITDEQFF
>TRBV3-1/TRBV3-2|TRBD1
CASSQDSWDREVTDTQYF
>TRBV18|.
CASSPPGRGAREKLFF
>TRBV5-8|.
CASSWAGRSGYTF
>TRBV10-3|.
CAISGAGETQYF
>TRBV5-1|.
CASSSHPGMETQYF
>TRBV28|.
CASRTSLGDPEHGYTF
>TRBV5-1|TRBD1
CASSPGQGAGYTF
>TRBV4-1|TRBD2
CASSQVVLAGRTEQFF
>TRBV19|.
CASSSQVRETQYF
>TRBV7-9|.
CASSSLPADTQYF
>TRBV7-9|.
CASSSQETGSYEQYF
>TRBV9|.
CASSVASQGNTGELFF
>TRBV18|TRBD1
CASSLGTGGLGRSYNEQFF
>TRBV30|.
CAWSVMDRPGYTF
>TRBV3-1/TRBV3-2|.
CASSPTGTDTQYF
>TRBV5-1|TRBD1
CASRGQGSDEKLFF
>TRBV29-1|TRBD2
CSVGTSGGEETQYF
>TRBV29-1|.
CSALGGEAATYNEQFF
>TRBV27|.
CASSRRGGVFGNTIYF
>TRBV5-4|TRBD2
CASSRGGGNTGELFF
>TRBV11-2|TRBD2
CASSLARLAGGTGQFF
>TRBV5-1|TRBD2
CASSLGTLAGGHRDTQYF
>TRBV18|TRBD1
CASSPQTTGGTGELFF
>TRBV19|.
CATKKQGNNQPQHF
>TRBV6-2/TRBV6-3|.
CASSYVDNEQFF
>TRBV21-1|.
CAPRLAEVQETQYF
>TRBV9|.
CASSPRGLSYNEQFF
>TRBV5-4|.
CASSPDRGTEAFF
>TRBV12-5|TRBD1
CASGLQQGGATNEKLFF
>TRBV7-2|.
CASSLAGAIADTQYF
>TRBV5-1|.
CASRRSGESADTQYF
>TRBV28|TRBD1
CASSWGQGDQPQHF
>TRBV5-1|.
CASSLTTTYEQYF
>TRBV6-5|TRBD2
CASTPTSSGSYTQYF
>TRBV2|.
CASSEALFYGYTF
>TRBV4-2|.
CASSQVYEGSFYGEQYF
>TRBV11-2|.
CASSLVRGGELFF
>TRBV4-1|TRBD1
CASRFSGGTGVRNTEAFF
>TRBV5-1|.
CASSIDSPRHQPQHF
>TRBV11-2|TRBD1
CASSLVWPGDRAGGETQYF
>TRBV5-1|.
CASRGSYEQYF
>TRBV12-5|.
CASETDGFSTSNQPQHF
>TRBV19|TRBD1
CASSPGQSYGYTF
>TRBV5-1|.
CASSSQGEPLYEQYF
>TRBV18|.
CASSPSTSAITDTQYF
>TRBV9|TRBD2
CASTTSGMTSYNEQFF
>TRBV6-5|TRBD1
CASSYSTGGSYGYTF
>TRBV27|TRBD1
CASSTGGGFWAEAFF
>TRBV4-1|.
CASSQETGPSSGNTIYF
>TRBV28|.
CASTHRDTGELFF
>TRBV27|.
CASSLRGLGTDTQYF
>TRBV7-6|.
CASSSGGAASGNTIYF
>TRBV4-1|TRBD2
CASSQAGLAVPSYNEQFF
>TRBV6-5|TRBD1
CASTYGQGYEQYF